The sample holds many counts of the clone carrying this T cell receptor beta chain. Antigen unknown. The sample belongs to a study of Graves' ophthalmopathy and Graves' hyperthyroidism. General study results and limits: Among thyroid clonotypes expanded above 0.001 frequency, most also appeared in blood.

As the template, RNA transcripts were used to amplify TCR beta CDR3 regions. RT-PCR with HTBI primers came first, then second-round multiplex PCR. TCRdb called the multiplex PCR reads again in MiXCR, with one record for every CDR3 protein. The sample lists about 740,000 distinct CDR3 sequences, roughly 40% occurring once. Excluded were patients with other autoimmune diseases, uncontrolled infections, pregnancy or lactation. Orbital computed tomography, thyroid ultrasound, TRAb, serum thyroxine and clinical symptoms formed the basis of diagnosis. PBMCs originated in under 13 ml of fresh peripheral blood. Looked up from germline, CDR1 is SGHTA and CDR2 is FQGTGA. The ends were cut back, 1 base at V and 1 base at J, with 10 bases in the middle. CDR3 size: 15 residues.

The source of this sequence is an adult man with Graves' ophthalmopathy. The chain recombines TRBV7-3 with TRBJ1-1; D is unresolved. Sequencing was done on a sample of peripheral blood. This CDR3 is CASSLNPAGNTEAFF. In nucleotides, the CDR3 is TGTGCCAGCAGCTTAAACCCGGCAGGGAACACTGAAGCTTTCTTT.